The clone carrying this TCR beta chain was recorded a few times. Its cognate antigen is unknown. Prepared TCR beta cDNA libraries contained unique molecular identifiers. MiXCR was run by TCRdb on the PCR reads, yielding one entry per CDR3 protein. The sample yields about 770,000 distinct CDR3 sequences, about 43% seen once. The record originates from a study of post-analysis software for immune sequencing data. Findings and limits, study-wide: TRBV5-6, TRBV5-1 and TRBV20-1 belonged to a set of roughly 5 TRBV segments that were more frequent in patients than controls.

CDR1 and CDR2 (germline): GTSNPN, SVGIG (reference sequence). This CDR3 is 14 amino acids long. With 2 bases removed from V and 10 bases from J, the gap between germline ends came to 17 bases. The receptor was isolated from a girl aged 5-17 years with multiple sclerosis. The rearrangement links TRBV30 to TRBJ1-4, with D perhaps TRBD1 (5 bases). Sequencing was performed on blood. This CDR3 is CAWSPGTTPGKLFF. The CDR3 DNA follows: TGTGCCTGGAGTCCAGGGACGACACCGGGAAAACTGTTTTTT. Together with reference TRBV30 and TRBJ1-4, the CDR3 gives the full variable domain: SQTIHQWPATLVQPVGSPLSLECTVEGTSNPNLYWYRQAAGRGLQLLFYSVGIGQISSEVPQNLSASRPQDRQFILSSKKLLLSDSGFYLCAWSPGTTPGKLFFGSGTQLSVL.